These 24 T cell receptor beta chains share one sample of origin, sequenced in a study of circulating and synovial CD4+ cells in juvenile arthritis. The method was immunoSEQ multiplex PCR; TCRdb's version includes in-frame clones alone and lacks a portion of them. This sample has over 1,500 clones, with around 90% found just once. The sequenced material came from HLA-DR+ CD4+ T cells from blood. Described subset: circulating pathogenic-like lymphocytes, sorted as HLA-DR+CD14-CD3+CD4+CD25low/- blood T cells. The receptors derive from a human patient with juvenile idiopathic arthritis. Some clones in this sample may be carry-over from other donors' samples.

This chain uses TRBV15 with TRBJ2-6, with D uncertain. Trimming took off 5 bases at V and 0 bases at J, with 14 bases between the two ends. Germline V gene lookup returns CDR1 LNHNV and CDR2 YYDKDF (reference sequence). This CDR3 comprises 17 residues. CDR3 sequence: CATSLFQSFSGANVLTF. For the CDR3, the DNA is TGTGCCACCAGCCTCTTCCAGTCTTTCTCTGGGGCCAACGTCCTGACTTTC. The variable domain in full, completed from reference TRBV15 and TRBJ2-6, reads DAMVIQNPRYQVTQFGKPVTLSCSQTLNHNVMYWYQQKSSQAPKLLFHYYDKDFNNEADTPDNFQSRRPNTSFCFLDIRSPGLGDTAMYLCATSLFQSFSGANVLTFGAGSRLTVL.

DNA of the CDR3: TGCGCCAGCAGCCAAGTTACCGGGTCCGCTAACTATGGCTACACCTTC. Translating it yields CASSQVTGSANYGYTF. This rearrangement joins TRBV4-3 to TRBJ1-2, with D hard to call. V was pared by 1 base and J by 0 bases, with 12 bases between. This CDR3 region has 16 residues. Germline assignment: CDR1 LGHNA and CDR2 YSLEER.

This clone was counted between two and nine times. This sequence joins TRBV30 and TRBJ2-7; D possibly corresponds to TRBD2 (6 bases). This CDR3 is built from 13 residues. V lost 3 bases, J lost 0 bases, and 9 bases lay in between. Germline CDR1 GTSNPN, CDR2 SVGIG (reference sequence). The CDR3 is CAWSPGGSYEQYF. The CDR3 region has the DNA TGTGCCTGGAGCCCCGGGGGCTCCTACGAGCAGTACTTC.

The count of this clone is one. This chain links TRBV28 with TRBJ1-6; the match to TRBD1 covers 7 bases. Germline assignment: CDR1 MDHEN and CDR2 SYDVKM. The CDR3 has 14 amino acids. J was trimmed by 10 bases and V by 4 bases; bases with no gene match: 7. The CDR3 is CASSSGGGGSPLHF. In DNA form, the CDR3 reads TGTGCCAGCAGTTCTGGAGGGGGCGGGTCACCCCTCCACTTT. Variable domain in full (rest from reference TRBV28 and TRBJ1-6): DVKVTQSSRYLVKRTGEKVFLECVQDMDHENMFWYRQDPGLGLRLIYFSYDVKMKEKGDIPEGYSVSREKKERFSLILESASTNQTSMYLCASSSGGGGSPLHFGNGTRLTVT.

The V call is TRBV6-5, the J call TRBJ1-1, with a possible D match to TRBD1 (5 bases). Trimming removed 10 bases from V and 4 bases from J, with 13 bases in between. Germline V gene sequence: CDR1 MNHEY, CDR2 SVGAGI. The CDR3 has 12 residues. CDR3 amino acids: CATNAGPTEAFF. The CDR3 DNA reads TGTGCCACCAATGCAGGGCCCACTGAAGCTTTCTTT.

The rearrangement joins TRBV5-6 to TRBJ1-2, with TRBD1 identical over 8 bases. Looked up from germline, CDR1 is SGHDT and CDR2 is YYEEEE. This CDR3 is 14 amino acids long. The trim removed 0 bases at V and 7 bases at J, leaving 5 bases unmatched. The CDR3 spells CASSLGQGLGGYTF. The CDR3 DNA is TGTGCCAGCAGCTTGGGACAGGGGTTGGGTGGCTACACCTTC.

The J gene is TRBJ2-1, the V gene TRBV6-1; 7 bases match TRBD1. V gave up 3 bases and J gave up 6 bases; unmatched junction bases: 5. Germline V lookup: CDR1 MNHNS, CDR2 SASEGT. The CDR3 is made up of 14 amino acids. In DNA form, the CDR3 reads TGTGCCAGCAGTGACCTCGAGGGGGCCAATGAGCAGTTCTTC. Encoded protein: CASSDLEGANEQFF.

J is TRBJ1-2 and V is TRBV5-1; 9 bases map to TRBD1. This CDR3 comprises 14 residues. Losses at the gene ends were 1 base for V and 4 bases for J; bases not matched to a gene: 2. Germline V gene sequence: CDR1 SGHRS, CDR2 YFSETQ. In DNA form, the CDR3 reads TGCGCCAGCAGCTTGACAGGGGGCGCCTATGGCTACACCTTC. Translated, it gives CASSLTGGAYGYTF.

The chain joins TRBV6-1 to TRBJ2-5, with 10 nucleotides matching TRBD2. The CDR3 has 17 residues. Trimming cost V 4 bases and J 5 bases; bases outside gene matches: 13. CDR1 and CDR2 (germline): MNHNS, SASEGT. CDR3 nucleotide sequence: TGTGCCAGCAGTGCCGTCAGGGGGTCTAGCGGGAGTGAGACCCAGTACTTC. Residues: CASSAVRGSSGSETQYF.

The V call is TRBV5-1, the J call TRBJ2-7; 10 bases align to TRBD1. With 3 bases clipped from V and 5 bases from J, the junction kept 8 bases outside the gene matches. This CDR3 region has 15 residues. Germline assignment: CDR1 SGHRS and CDR2 YFSETQ. The CDR3 loop reads CASSWGPGQGNEQYF. The CDR3 DNA reads TGCGCCAGCAGCTGGGGTCCGGGACAGGGGAACGAGCAGTACTTC.

The rearrangement joins TRBV2 to TRBJ1-5; possible D gene TRBD1, 5 bases. Germline V lookup: CDR1 SNHLY, CDR2 FYNNEI. CDR3 length equals 14 residues. Trimming took 7 bases from V and 0 from J, leaving 10 bases between them. CDR3 sequence: CASIDSYSNQPQHF. The DNA for the CDR3 is TGTGCCAGCATCGACAGCTATAGCAATCAGCCCCAGCATTTT. Combining the CDR3 with reference TRBV2 and TRBJ1-5 gives the whole variable domain EPEVTQTPSHQVTQMGQEVILRCVPISNHLYFYWYRQILGQKVEFLVSFYNNEISEKSEIFDDQFSVERPDGSNFTLKIRSTKLEDSAMYFCASIDSYSNQPQHFGDGTRLSIL.

This clone was observed once. V and J are TRBV5-4 and TRBJ1-3; 11 bases map to TRBD1. From germline, CDR1 is SGHNT and CDR2 YYREEE (reference sequence). Trimming cost V 4 bases and J 4 bases; bases outside gene matches: 4. This CDR3 has 15 residues. CDR3 in amino acids: CASSGQGARGNTIYF. The CDR3, as DNA: TGTGCCAGCAGCGGACAGGGGGCGCGGGGAAACACCATATATTTT.

The count of this clone is one. The CDR3 sequence: CASSPTGFGNQPQHF. CDR3 nucleotides: TGCGCCAGCAGCCCGACAGGGTTTGGCAATCAGCCCCAGCATTTT. The rearrangement links TRBV5-1 to TRBJ1-5; 7 bases map to TRBD1. Trimming took 4 bases from V and 2 from J; bases not matched to a gene: 6. Germline-derived CDR1 and CDR2 are SGHRS and YFSETQ. CDR3 length: 15 amino acids.

This chain joins TRBV28 and TRBJ1-5, with D possibly TRBD1 on 5 matching bases. The germline CDR1 and CDR2 sequences are MDHEN and SYDVKM. CDR3 length: 19 residues. V dropped 5 bases and J dropped 0 bases, with 23 bases sitting between them. The CDR3 DNA reads TGTGCCAGCAGTGCCATACCCGGCGGGCGGGACTATAGCAATCAGCCCCAGCATTTT. This sequence encodes CASSAIPGGRDYSNQPQHF.

The J gene is TRBJ1-6, the V gene TRBV6-1; D may be TRBD1 (5 bases). The CDR3 consists of 14 residues. In germline, CDR1 is MNHNS, CDR2 SASEGT. V lost 5 bases and J 3 bases, leaving 8 bases between the germline ends. Written as DNA, the CDR3 is TGTGCCAGCAGTACGGGGGTCTATAATTCACCCCTCCACTTT. Its translation: CASSTGVYNSPLHF.

DNA for the CDR3: TGTGCCAGCTGGGCTTCCCCCACCTACAATGAGCAGTTCTTC. Its translation is CASWASPTYNEQFF. The chain is built from TRBV27 and TRBJ2-1; D is uncertain. V lost 8 bases to trimming and J lost 2 bases, with 13 bases between them. CDR1 is MNHEY, CDR2 SMNVEV, per germline (reference sequence). The CDR3 runs 14 residues.

The V gene is TRBV27, the J gene TRBJ1-4; 9 bases align to TRBD1. Germline CDR1 reads MNHEY; CDR2 reads SMNVEV (reference sequence). The CDR3 totals 15 residues. After removal of 6 bases from V and 8 bases from J, the junction contained 10 bases not matched to a gene. The CDR3: CASRPAGTGREKLFF. CDR3 coding DNA: TGTGCCAGCAGACCGGCCGGGACAGGGCGGGAAAAACTGTTTTTT.

For the CDR3, the DNA is TGTGCCATCAGTGAACCAGGTGGGGCAGGGGAGATCTCTGAAGCTTTCTTT. This sequence encodes CAISEPGGAGEISEAFF. V gene TRBV10-3 combines with J gene TRBJ1-1, with a tentative D call TRBD1 (6 bases). This CDR3 spans 17 amino acids. Trimming removed 3 bases from V and 6 bases from J, with 23 bases in between. Germline CDR1 ENHRY, CDR2 SYGVKD.

The V gene is TRBV2, the J gene TRBJ2-2; perhaps TRBD2 as D (5 bases). From germline, CDR1 is SNHLY and CDR2 FYNNEI. Trimming stripped 3 bases from V and 4 bases from J, with 12 bases between. The CDR3 is 15 amino acids. As DNA, the CDR3 is TGTGCCAGCAGTGATAAGGCGGGCCTCACCGGGGAGCTGTTTTTT. Its protein is CASSDKAGLTGELFF.

This clone was observed a single time. The chain uses TRBV7-2 and TRBJ2-7; D unresolved. Trimming cost V 8 bases and J 5 bases, with 22 bases left between them. Germline loops: CDR1 SGHTA, CDR2 FQGNSA. CDR3 length: 15 residues. DNA for the CDR3: TGTGCCAGCGCCCCCACGGCTAGGTCTGCGCACGAGCAGTACTTC. This translates into CASAPTARSAHEQYF.

This clone was detected only once. The genes are TRBV7-6 and TRBJ2-2, with D possibly being TRBD2 (5 bases). V dropped 4 bases and J dropped 3 bases, with 6 bases sitting between them. This CDR3 spans 13 amino acids. Germline CDR1 and CDR2: SGHVS and FNYEAQ. The CDR3 DNA reads TGTGCCAGCAGCTACGGGGACACCGGGGAGCTGTTTTTT. It is translated as CASSYGDTGELFF.

The DNA of the CDR3 is TGTGCCATCAGTGAGTCCTGGGACAGGCCTAGCGGGAGTTTTAGTGAGCAGTTCTTC. This gives the protein CAISESWDRPSGSFSEQFF. The chain combines TRBV10-3 with TRBJ2-1; 10 bases line up with TRBD2. Trimming took 0 bases from V and 9 from J; bases not matched to a gene: 17. This CDR3 has 19 residues. Germline loops: CDR1 ENHRY, CDR2 SYGVKD.

The rearrangement links TRBV7-9 to TRBJ2-3, with D maybe TRBD2 (5 bases). This CDR3 has 16 residues. V was trimmed by 1 base and J by 10 bases, leaving 21 bases between them. The germline V gene encodes CDR1 SEHNR and CDR2 FQNEAQ (reference sequence). CDR3 region: CASSLDGGVAPLPQYF. CDR3 sequence (DNA): TGTGCCAGCAGCTTAGACGGAGGAGTAGCCCCTCTCCCGCAGTATTTT.

The chain has TRBV9 and TRBJ2-7; 7 bases agree with TRBD1. The CDR3 runs 15 residues. Trimming took 3 bases from V and 3 from J; bases not matched to a gene: 9. The germline gives CDR1 SGDLS, CDR2 YYNGEE. Here the CDR3 reads CASSDRDRPFYEQYF. CDR3 DNA sequence: TGTGCCAGCAGCGACCGGGACAGACCCTTCTACGAGCAGTACTTC.